This entry describes one T cell receptor (beta chain). Its antigen is currently unknown. The source of the sample is a study of PD-1 blockade in mismatch repair-deficient tumors. Measured with immunoSEQ multiplex PCR; TCRdb has only the in-frame clones, and not every one. The data contain about 40,000 clones, roughly 81% of them singletons. The TCR-sequenced patients were a few responders to pembrolizumab. Findings and limits, study-wide: Rapid post-treatment expansion, then contraction, generally preceding radiologic response, marked tumor-resident clones.

The CDR3 extends over 13 amino acids. CDR1 is SQVTM and CDR2 is ANQGSEA in the germline V gene. Trimming cost V 6 bases and J 9 bases; bases outside gene matches: 10. The TCR was taken from an adult with mismatch repair-deficient cancer. Sequenced material: peripheral blood, taken less than 95 weeks after starting pembrolizumab. The gene calls are TRBV29-1 and TRBJ2-5; 10 nucleotides align to TRBD1. DNA of the CDR3: TGCAGCGTCACCGGGACAGGGGACGGGGCCCAGTACTTC. Its protein is CSVTGTGDGAQYF. Variable domain in full (rest from reference TRBV29-1 and TRBJ2-5): SAVISQKPSRDICQRGTSLTIQCQVDSQVTMMFWYRQQPGQSLTLIATANQGSEATYESGFVIDKFPISRPNLTFSTLTVSNMSPEDSSIYLCSVTGTGDGAQYFGPGTRLLVL.